One and the same sample provided the 32 T cell receptor beta chains below, sequenced in a study of multiple sclerosis patients with progressive multifocal leukoencephalopathy. Noted time point: before natalizumab initiation. Measured with immunoSEQ multiplex PCR; TCRdb has only the in-frame clones, and not every one. The data hold roughly 28,000 clones, with 70% to 90% observed a single time. The specimen was PBMCs. All receptors derive from a human donor with multiple sclerosis.

The chain recombines TRBV27 with TRBJ1-1; D unclear. This CDR3 region has 13 residues. V lost 2 bases to trimming and J lost 5 bases, with 9 bases between them. Per germline, CDR1 MNHEY and CDR2 SMNVEV (reference sequence). CDR3 bases: TGTGCCAGCAGTTTAGTGCCCGGGACTGAAGCTTTCTTT. It is translated as CASSLVPGTEAFF.

V gene TRBV11-2 combines with J gene TRBJ2-5; the D is unclear. Germline CDR1 is SGHAT and CDR2 is FQNNGV. Trimming pared 5 bases from V and 5 bases from J, leaving 12 bases between. The CDR3 is made up of 13 amino acids. The CDR3 DNA follows: TGTGCCAGCAGCCCCATCGCCCGGGAGACCCAGTACTTC. Amino acids: CASSPIARETQYF.

V is TRBV6-5 and J is TRBJ1-1, with 7 bases identical to TRBD1. CDR1 MNHEY and CDR2 SVGAGI come from the germline V gene. Trimming took 2 bases from V and 7 from J; bases not matched to a gene: 13. The CDR3 loop spans 16 amino acids. This CDR3 is CASSYNGDRVMGEAFF. The CDR3 region has the DNA TGTGCCAGCAGTTACAATGGCGACAGGGTGATGGGTGAAGCTTTCTTT.

The chain couples TRBV20-1 to TRBJ2-3; D is undetermined. The V end was cut by 3 bases, the J end by 6 bases, with 4 bases between. Germline CDR1 is DFQATT and CDR2 is SNEGSKA (reference sequence). CDR3 size: 10 residues. This chain's CDR3 is CSASRDTQYF. In nucleotides, the CDR3 is TGCAGTGCTAGTAGGGATACGCAGTATTTT.

The rearrangement links TRBV30 to TRBJ1-5; D is perhaps TRBD1 (5 bases). Germline loops: CDR1 GTSNPN, CDR2 SVGIG (reference sequence). V shed 2 bases and J shed 2 bases, with 7 bases lying between them. This CDR3 contains 13 residues. The CDR3 sequence: CAWSLGGNQPQHF. The DNA for the CDR3 is TGTGCCTGGAGTCTAGGGGGCAATCAGCCCCAGCATTTT.

The chain carries TRBV19 and TRBJ2-7; 7 bases are shared with TRBD1. The CDR3 is made up of 15 amino acids. In germline, CDR1 is LNHDA, CDR2 SQIVND (reference sequence). Trimming at V came to 6 bases and at J to 2 bases, leaving 10 bases not matched to a gene. The CDR3 protein is CASSPLGQAPYEQYF. Written as DNA, the CDR3 is TGTGCCAGTAGCCCCCTCGGACAGGCCCCCTACGAGCAGTACTTC.

The chain carries TRBV5-1 and TRBJ1-6; D not resolved. The CDR3 is 14 amino acids. V was trimmed by 0 bases and J by 14 bases, leaving 15 bases between them. Germline CDR1 reads SGHRS; CDR2 reads YFSETQ. CDR3 nucleotides: TGCGCCAGCAGCTTGGCGGGTCCCATTCAAACCCTCCACTTT. This gives the protein CASSLAGPIQTLHF.

This clone has just one count. This rearrangement joins TRBV5-5 to TRBJ1-4; D not resolved. CDR3 length: 13 residues. From germline, CDR1 is SGHKS and CDR2 YYEKEE (reference sequence). Trimming left V 4 bases short and J 8 bases short, with 12 bases between. CDR3 loop: CASSLISTEKLFF. DNA of the CDR3: TGTGCCAGCAGCCTTATTTCAACGGAAAAACTGTTTTTT. Filled out from reference TRBV5-5 and TRBJ1-4, the complete variable domain reads DAGVTQSPTHLIKTRGQQVTLRCSPISGHKSVSWYQQVLGQGPQFIFQYYEKEERGRGNFPDRFSARQFPNYSSELNVNALLLGDSALYLCASSLISTEKLFFGSGTQLSVL.

The chain joins TRBV19 to TRBJ1-3; TRBD1 is a possible D gene (5 bases). CDR1 is LNHDA and CDR2 is SQIVND in the germline V gene (reference sequence). Trimming shortened V by 3 bases and J by 0 bases, and 12 bases separated the two germline ends. This CDR3 comprises 16 residues. The CDR3 sequence is CASSINGAISGNTIYF. The CDR3 bases are TGTGCCAGTAGTATTAATGGGGCGATCTCTGGAAACACCATATATTTT.

The chain employs TRBV19 and TRBJ1-1; no firm D call. CDR3 length: 15 residues. Trimming stripped 2 bases from V and 0 bases from J, with 10 bases between. Germline values: CDR1 LNHDA, CDR2 SQIVND (reference sequence). The chain's CDR3 is CASSIMGRMNTEAFF. The CDR3, as DNA: TGTGCCAGTAGTATAATGGGCAGAATGAACACTGAAGCTTTCTTT.

The chain uses TRBV6-4 and TRBJ2-3, with 9 bases lining up with TRBD1. CDR1 MRHNA and CDR2 SNTAGT come from the germline V gene. This CDR3 comprises 14 residues. V was clipped by 4 bases and J by 1 base; unmatched bases: 0. CDR3 sequence reads: CASSGTGGTDTQYF. The CDR3 nucleotides are TGTGCCAGCAGTGGGACAGGGGGCACAGATACGCAGTATTTT.

The J gene is TRBJ1-5, the V gene TRBV4-2, with D hard to call. The CDR3 consists of 14 residues. V gave up 5 bases and J gave up 2 bases, with 10 bases separating them. From germline, CDR1 is LGHNA and CDR2 YNFKEQ. In DNA, the CDR3 is TGTGCCAGCAGCACCGGGGATGGCAATCAGCCCCAGCATTTT. Translating gives CASSTGDGNQPQHF.

This chain links TRBV6-6 with TRBJ2-7; 7 nucleotides agree with TRBD1. The CDR3 extends over 14 amino acids. Germline CDR1 and CDR2: MNHNY and SVGAGI (reference sequence). V dropped 4 bases and J dropped 0; count of bases not matched to a gene: 3. The CDR3 nucleotides are TGTGCCAGCAGTTTGGGACAGAGCTCCTACGAGCAGTACTTC. The encoded protein is CASSLGQSSYEQYF.

This chain links TRBV28 with TRBJ2-3, with a weak D call TRBD1 (6 bases). Germline values: CDR1 MDHEN, CDR2 SYDVKM. V shed 4 bases and J shed 1 base, with 9 bases lying between them. This CDR3 has 14 residues. The CDR3 here is CASSSYRGTDTQYF. DNA of the CDR3: TGTGCCAGCAGTTCTTACAGGGGCACAGATACGCAGTATTTT. The complete variable domain, with remaining parts taken from reference TRBV28 and TRBJ2-3, reads DVKVTQSSRYLVKRTGEKVFLECVQDMDHENMFWYRQDPGLGLRLIYFSYDVKMKEKGDIPEGYSVSREKKERFSLILESASTNQTSMYLCASSSYRGTDTQYFGPGTRLTVL.

The table lists this clone with a count of one. The CDR3, as DNA: TGTGCCAGCAGTCCTCAACTGGGCCTCTATGGCTACACCTTC. Residues: CASSPQLGLYGYTF. V usage is TRBV6-6 and J usage is TRBJ1-2, with unresolved D. The CDR3 consists of 14 residues. Trimming removed 5 bases at V and 4 bases at J, with 14 bases between. CDR1 and CDR2 (germline): MNHNY, SVGAGI (reference sequence).

As concerns this clone: The sample holds other DNA sequences that translate to the same CDR3. The chain joins TRBV7-3 to TRBJ2-2; D is possibly TRBD2 (6 bases). Trimming took off 5 bases at V and 0 bases at J, with 10 bases between the two ends. This CDR3 contains 15 residues. Germline CDR1 SGHTA, CDR2 FQGTGA. The CDR3 DNA reads TGTGCCAGCAGCACGGGACTGGCGAACACCGGGGAGCTGTTTTTT. Residues: CASSTGLANTGELFF.

This chain connects TRBV6-6 to TRBJ2-7, with D unclear. The CDR3 spans 15 residues. Germline V CDR1 and CDR2: MNHNY, SVGAGI (reference sequence). The V end was cut by 2 bases, the J end by 5 bases, with 16 bases between. The CDR3 reads CASSYASSTDHEQYF. The CDR3 DNA is TGTGCCAGCAGTTACGCCTCATCTACGGACCACGAGCAGTACTTC.

V is TRBV4-1 and J is TRBJ2-1; 11 nucleotides match TRBD2. CDR3 size: 18 residues. Germline V CDR1 and CDR2: MGHRA, YSYEKL. Trimming cost V 0 bases and J 3 bases; bases outside gene matches: 7. CDR3 bases: TGCGCCAGCAGCCAAGATCCCGCGGGACTAGCGGACTACAATGAGCAGTTCTTC. Its translation is CASSQDPAGLADYNEQFF.

This chain uses TRBV4-3 with TRBJ2-3, with TRBD2 matching 11 bases. After removal of 0 bases from V and 2 bases from J, the junction contained 4 bases not matched to a gene. CDR3 length: 17 amino acids. Germline CDR1 and CDR2: LGHNA and YSLEER. The CDR3 is CASSQELAGVSTDTQYF. The CDR3 DNA follows: TGCGCCAGCAGCCAAGAACTAGCGGGGGTGTCCACAGATACGCAGTATTTT.

This chain links TRBV7-6 with TRBJ2-5; the D gene is possibly TRBD1 (6 bases). Gene TRBJ2-7 matches the end of the DNA better, so the J call may be wrong. Germline V lookup: CDR1 SGHVS, CDR2 FNYEAQ. This CDR3 comprises 16 residues. The CDR3 protein is CASSQLEQGVRGEQYF. The CDR3, as DNA: TGTGCCAGCAGCCAACTCGAACAGGGCGTTCGAGGCGAGCAGTACTTC.

The CDR3 DNA follows: TGTGCCAGCTCACCCTGGGGGGGTCGGAACACTGAAGCTTTCTTT. Translation: CASSPWGGRNTEAFF. The chain uses TRBV18 and TRBJ1-1; weak D call: TRBD1 (5 bases). Germline CDR1 KGHSH, CDR2 LQKENI. Trimming left V 3 bases short and J 1 base short, with 12 bases between. The CDR3 spans 15 residues.

This chain connects TRBV4-2 to TRBJ1-2, with a possible D match to TRBD1 (6 bases). Germline V gene data show CDR1 as LGHNA and CDR2 as YNFKEQ. The CDR3 runs to 16 residues. Trimming shortened V by 0 bases and J by 3 bases, and 14 bases separated the two germline ends. CDR3 loop: CASSQDVAGADYGYTF. As DNA, the CDR3 is TGTGCCAGCAGCCAAGATGTGGCAGGGGCGGACTATGGCTACACCTTC.

This sequence joins TRBV19 and TRBJ1-2; D not certain. This CDR3 comprises 14 residues. In germline, CDR1 is LNHDA, CDR2 SQIVND (reference sequence). V shed 9 bases and J shed 3 bases, with 17 bases lying between them. The CDR3 DNA is TGTGCCAGCGCCGGATGGAGGAGGGACTATGGCTACACCTTC. Protein product: CASAGWRRDYGYTF.

The chain couples TRBV25-1 to TRBJ2-7; 7 bases align to TRBD1. Per germline, CDR1 MGHDK and CDR2 SYGVNS. The CDR3 has 13 residues. Germline trimming cut 5 bases from V and 3 bases from J; bases unmatched to any gene: 4. The CDR3 loop is CASSPGQHYEQYF. CDR3 bases: TGTGCCAGCAGTCCGGGACAGCACTACGAGCAGTACTTC.

J is TRBJ1-2 and V is TRBV19; a weak D match, TRBD1 (6 bases). Deletions cut 2 bases from V and 4 bases from J, with 8 bases between. The CDR3 is 13 amino acids. Germline CDR1 and CDR2: LNHDA and SQIVND (reference sequence). The CDR3 here is CASSITGSYGYTF. CDR3 DNA: TGTGCCAGTAGTATAACAGGGTCCTATGGCTACACCTTC. Full variable domain (outside the CDR3, taken from reference TRBV19 and TRBJ1-2): DGGITQSPKYLFRKEGQNVTLSCEQNLNHDAMYWYRQDPGQGLRLIYYSQIVNDFQKGDIAEGYSVSREKKESFPLTVTSAQKNPTAFYLCASSITGSYGYTFGSGTRLTVV.

This clone was counted only a few times. This chain links TRBV19 with TRBJ1-4; D gene unclear. This CDR3 spans 15 amino acids. V was trimmed by 3 bases and J by 11 bases, leaving 19 bases between them. Per the germline V gene, CDR1 is LNHDA and CDR2 is SQIVND (reference sequence). In DNA, the CDR3 is TGTGCCAGTAGTATCGGCGGCTTTATGGGTGAGAAACTGTTTTTT. Amino acid sequence: CASSIGGFMGEKLFF.

The chain combines TRBV4-3 with TRBJ1-2, with D possibly matching TRBD1 (5 bases). This CDR3 is built from 15 residues. With 1 base removed from V and 3 bases from J, the gap between germline ends came to 12 bases. Germline V gene data show CDR1 as LGHNA and CDR2 as YSLEER. The CDR3 coding sequence is TGCGCCAGCAGCCAAGGGCGGGGGTTGGACTATGGCTACACCTTC. This codes for CASSQGRGLDYGYTF.

The chain links TRBV9 to TRBJ2-2, with 10 positions matching TRBD2. J lost 3 bases, V lost 7 bases, and 9 bases had no gene match. The CDR3 has 16 residues. The V gene's germline CDR1 is SGDLS and CDR2 YYNGEE. The CDR3 sequence: CASGISGGADTGELFF. The CDR3 DNA reads as TGTGCCAGCGGAATCAGCGGGGGGGCTGACACCGGGGAGCTGTTTTTT.

The V call is TRBV2, the J call TRBJ1-1; 7 bases align to TRBD1. The CDR3 length is 14 residues. Germline V gives CDR1 SNHLY, CDR2 FYNNEI. V lost 5 bases, J lost 5 bases, and 8 bases stayed unmatched. CDR3 nucleotides: TGTGCCAGCAGTTTAACAGGGGCGGGAACTGAAGCTTTCTTT. As protein: CASSLTGAGTEAFF.

This clone was seen only once. J is TRBJ2-3 and V is TRBV4-1, with 10 bases fitting TRBD2. The junction had 9 bases not matched to a gene; V was cut back by 0 bases and J by 9 bases. Germline V gene lookup returns CDR1 MGHRA and CDR2 YSYEKL. There are 16 residues in the CDR3. The CDR3 nucleotides are TGCGCCAGCAGCCAAGACGGTAGCGGGGGGCTAGGGACGCAGTATTTT. It encodes CASSQDGSGGLGTQYF.

This rearrangement joins TRBV5-1 to TRBJ1-1, with 8 bases identical to TRBD1. J gave up 4 bases and V 7 bases, and 9 bases lay outside the gene matches. Germline values: CDR1 SGHRS, CDR2 YFSETQ. There are 14 residues in the CDR3. This CDR3 reads CASPRDRRGTEAFF. The CDR3 region has the DNA TGCGCCAGCCCTAGGGACAGGAGGGGCACTGAAGCTTTCTTT.

The chain is built from TRBV4-1 and TRBJ2-2, with 7 bases fitting TRBD2. With 4 bases clipped from V and 5 bases from J, the junction kept 7 bases outside the gene matches. This CDR3 spans 15 amino acids. Germline CDR1 reads MGHRA; CDR2 reads YSYEKL. The CDR3 sequence is CASSPRVGGTGELFF. The CDR3 bases are TGCGCCAGCAGCCCCCGGGTGGGGGGGACCGGGGAGCTGTTTTTT.